One and the same sample provided the 18 T cell receptor beta chains below, sequenced in a study of cytomegalovirus exposure and HLA in healthy donors (dated by TCRdb to 2015 to 2018). Library construction relied on the immunoSEQ multiplex PCR assay. For the multiplex PCR, a mixture combining 60 forward primers for TCR Vbeta segments and 13 reverse primers for TCR Jbeta segments was used. The table was pulled from immuneACCESS by TCRdb, which kept in-frame rearrangements only. Such tables lose some clones; where checked, under half of the loss comes from unresolved V genes, and the rest has no known cause. This sample's table carries some 130,000 clones. The ten largest clones take up 1.5% to 2% of the sample. The source material was PBMCs. The receptors originated from a woman aged 40-49 years in good health and CMV-seropositive.

The chain employs TRBV7-9 and TRBJ1-3, with D possibly TRBD1 on 5 matching bases. CDR3 length: 16 residues. The V gene's germline CDR1 is SEHNR and CDR2 FQNEAQ (reference sequence). Trimming took 3 bases from V and 0 from J, leaving 12 bases between them. The DNA of the CDR3 is TGTGCCAGCAGCTTGGGAGGGGTCATCTCTGGAAACACCATATATTTT. Amino acid sequence: CASSLGGVISGNTIYF.

V and J are TRBV25-1 and TRBJ2-1; possibly TRBD2 for D (6 bases). CDR1 and CDR2 from the germline V gene are MGHDK and SYGVNS. This CDR3 region has 12 residues. Trimming stripped 8 bases from V and 9 bases from J, with 14 bases between. DNA for the CDR3: TGTGCCAGCTTCGGGGGTATTAGTGAGCAGTTCTTC. This translates into CASFGGISEQFF.

The V call is TRBV28, the J call TRBJ2-7; 10 nucleotides match TRBD2. Looked up from germline, CDR1 is MDHEN and CDR2 is SYDVKM. Losses at the gene ends were 6 bases for V and 0 bases for J; bases not matched to a gene: 5. The CDR3 totals 15 residues. The CDR3 spells CASRITSGVSYEQYF. As DNA, the CDR3 is TGTGCCAGCAGGATAACTAGCGGGGTCTCCTACGAGCAGTACTTC.

The J gene is TRBJ2-1, the V gene TRBV29-1; weak D call: TRBD1 (5 bases). This CDR3 comprises 14 residues. Looked up from germline, CDR1 is SQVTM and CDR2 is ANQGSEA. V was pared by 6 bases and J by 4 bases, with 16 bases between. The CDR3 reads CSVRTRQSYNEQFF. DNA for the CDR3: TGCAGCGTCCGGACAAGACAGAGTTACAATGAGCAGTTCTTC.

V gene TRBV19 combines with J gene TRBJ2-1; D is unclear. The CDR3 contains 11 residues. Trimming stripped 4 bases from V and 10 bases from J, with 8 bases between. Germline CDR1 reads LNHDA; CDR2 reads SQIVND (reference sequence). The CDR3 loop reads CASSRNSEQFF. CDR3 DNA: TGTGCCAGTAGTAGGAACAGCGAGCAGTTCTTC. The full variable domain, its missing parts supplied by reference TRBV19 and TRBJ2-1, is DGGITQSPKYLFRKEGQNVTLSCEQNLNHDAMYWYRQDPGQGLRLIYYSQIVNDFQKGDIAEGYSVSREKKESFPLTVTSAQKNPTAFYLCASSRNSEQFFGPGTRLTVL.

This chain joins TRBV6-5 and TRBJ1-5; D remains ambiguous. Germline loops: CDR1 MNHEY, CDR2 SVGAGI. The CDR3 sequence is 13 residues long. V was pared by 4 bases and J by 6 bases, with 10 bases between. DNA of the CDR3: TGTGCCAGCAGTTTAGGCGGGTTTCAGCCCCAGCATTTT. Translated, it gives CASSLGGFQPQHF.

The chain recombines TRBV5-6 with TRBJ1-6; D ambiguous. From germline, CDR1 is SGHDT and CDR2 YYEEEE. The CDR3 length is 15 residues. Trimming left V 4 bases short and J 0 bases short, with 8 bases between. Here the CDR3 DNA reads TGTGCCAGCAGCCTGACACCCTCCTATAATTCACCCCTCCACTTT. Protein product: CASSLTPSYNSPLHF.

For the CDR3, the DNA is TGTGCCAGCAGCCTCACGAGGGGGACCTCTGGAAACACCATATATTTT. This encodes CASSLTRGTSGNTIYF. The chain has TRBV7-9 and TRBJ1-3, with TRBD1 as a possible D gene (6 bases). Germline V gene lookup returns CDR1 SEHNR and CDR2 FQNEAQ (reference sequence). Trimming shortened V by 5 bases and J by 0 bases, and 14 bases separated the two germline ends. The CDR3 has 16 amino acids.

The V call is TRBV7-3, the J call TRBJ2-3; D is unclear. Germline V gene data show CDR1 as SGHTA and CDR2 as FQGTGA. V was cut by 4 bases and J by 3 bases, with 14 bases left in between. The CDR3 is 15 residues long. CDR3 DNA sequence: TGTGCCAGCAGCTGGAAGCCAGGTTGGACAGATACGCAGTATTTT. This gives the protein CASSWKPGWTDTQYF.

The chain joins TRBV5-4 to TRBJ2-7; 7 nucleotides match TRBD2. The CDR3 extends over 14 amino acids. Germline CDR1 SGHNT, CDR2 YYREEE (reference sequence). V lost 4 bases, J lost 7 bases, and 11 bases stayed unmatched. The CDR3 is CASSLASGDREQYF. In DNA, the CDR3 is TGTGCCAGCAGCCTGGCTAGCGGCGATAGGGAGCAGTACTTC.

The chain employs TRBV28 and TRBJ1-5; TRBD1 matches at 8 bases. Germline V CDR1 and CDR2: MDHEN, SYDVKM. The CDR3 runs 18 residues. V was pared by 5 bases and J by 7 bases, with 19 bases of the junction left unmatched. This chain's CDR3 is CASSLTTLKQGVRQPQHF. Written as DNA, the CDR3 is TGTGCCAGCAGTCTTACGACTCTCAAACAGGGGGTAAGACAGCCCCAGCATTTT.

The V call is TRBV6-5, the J call TRBJ1-1, with a tentative D call TRBD1 (5 bases). The CDR3 runs 13 residues. Germline V gene data show CDR1 as MNHEY and CDR2 as SVGAGI. The V gene lost 6 bases and the J gene lost 1 base, with 9 bases spanning the gap. The chain's CDR3 is CASRGVRNTEAFF. In DNA, the CDR3 is TGTGCCAGCAGAGGGGTGAGGAACACTGAAGCTTTCTTT.

The chain has TRBV10-3 and TRBJ1-5, with D tentatively TRBD1 (5 bases). Germline V gives CDR1 ENHRY, CDR2 SYGVKD. This CDR3 spans 13 amino acids. Deletions cut 8 bases from V and 3 bases from J, with 11 bases between. The CDR3: CAIGQGPNQPQHF. The CDR3 DNA reads as TGTGCCATCGGTCAGGGTCCCAATCAGCCCCAGCATTTT.

The chain links TRBV6-1 to TRBJ1-1, with TRBD1 matching 8 bases. J lost 0 bases, V lost 8 bases, and 2 bases had no gene match. The CDR3 sequence is 13 residues long. CDR1 is MNHNS, CDR2 SASEGT, per germline. CDR3 nucleotide sequence: TGTGCCAGCTCGACAGGGGTGAACACTGAAGCTTTCTTT. It specifies CASSTGVNTEAFF.

V usage is TRBV27 and J usage is TRBJ1-1; tentatively, D is TRBD1 (5 bases). Germline V gene lookup returns CDR1 MNHEY and CDR2 SMNVEV (reference sequence). The germline V and J ends were trimmed by 6 bases and 0 bases, with 11 bases remaining between them. The CDR3 runs to 14 residues. The DNA for the CDR3 is TGTGCCAGCAGCCGACAGTTCATGAACACTGAAGCTTTCTTT. This gives the protein CASSRQFMNTEAFF.

The chain has TRBV29-1 and TRBJ2-2; 16 nucleotides align to TRBD2. The CDR3 is made up of 15 amino acids. Germline-derived CDR1 and CDR2 are SQVTM and ANQGSEA. After removal of 5 bases from V and 6 bases from J, the junction contained 3 bases not matched to a gene. The CDR3 loop reads CSVFGTSGRAGELFF. DNA for the CDR3: TGCAGCGTTTTCGGGACTAGCGGGAGGGCCGGGGAGCTGTTTTTT.

Notes on this clone: In the same sample, other DNA sequences code for this CDR3. The chain couples TRBV18 to TRBJ1-1; D unresolved. Germline V gives CDR1 KGHSH, CDR2 LQKENI. The CDR3 loop spans 13 amino acids. The V end was cut by 6 bases, the J end by 1 base, with 9 bases between. CDR3 sequence: CASSPSGNTEAFF. The CDR3 bases are TGTGCCAGCTCTCCGAGCGGGAACACTGAAGCTTTCTTT.

The CDR3 loop is CASSDIQGYEQYF. CDR3 in DNA: TGTGCCAGCAGCGACATACAGGGGTACGAGCAGTACTTC. The chain employs TRBV7-6 and TRBJ2-7, with 7 bases identical to TRBD1. J gave up 4 bases and V 5 bases, and 5 bases lay outside the gene matches. The CDR3 is made up of 13 amino acids. Germline CDR1 reads SGHVS; CDR2 reads FNYEAQ.